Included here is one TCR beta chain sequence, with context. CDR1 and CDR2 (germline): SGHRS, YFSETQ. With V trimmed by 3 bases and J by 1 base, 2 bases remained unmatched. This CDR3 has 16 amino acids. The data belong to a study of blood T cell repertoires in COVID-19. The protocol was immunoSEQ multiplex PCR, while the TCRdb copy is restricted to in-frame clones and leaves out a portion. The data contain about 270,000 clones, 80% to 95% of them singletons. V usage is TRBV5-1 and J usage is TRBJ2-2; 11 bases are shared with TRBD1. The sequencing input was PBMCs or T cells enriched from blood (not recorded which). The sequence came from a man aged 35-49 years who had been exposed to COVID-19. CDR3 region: CASSWGQGVNTGELFF. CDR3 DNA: TGCGCCAGCAGCTGGGGACAGGGGGTGAACACCGGGGAGCTGTTTTTT. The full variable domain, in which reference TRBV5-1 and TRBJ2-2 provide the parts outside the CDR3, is KAGVTQTPRYLIKTRGQQVTLSCSPISGHRSVSWYQQTPGQGLQFLFEYFSETQRNKGNFPGRFSGRQFSNSRSEMNVSTLELGDSALYLCASSWGQGVNTGELFFGEGSRLTVL.